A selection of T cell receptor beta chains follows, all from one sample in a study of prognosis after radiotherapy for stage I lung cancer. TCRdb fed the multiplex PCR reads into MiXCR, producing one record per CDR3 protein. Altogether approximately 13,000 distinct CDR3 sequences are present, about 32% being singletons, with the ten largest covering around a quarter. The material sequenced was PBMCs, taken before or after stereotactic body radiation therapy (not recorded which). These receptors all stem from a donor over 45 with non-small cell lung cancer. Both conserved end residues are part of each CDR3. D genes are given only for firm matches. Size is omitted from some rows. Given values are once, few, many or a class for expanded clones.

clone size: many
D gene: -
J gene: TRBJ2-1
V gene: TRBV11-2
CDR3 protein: CASSSGGTFEQFF
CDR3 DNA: TGTGCCAGCAGCTCCGGAGGAACTTTTGAGCAGTTCTTC

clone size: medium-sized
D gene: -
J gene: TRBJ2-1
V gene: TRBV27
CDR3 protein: CASSSRTYASEQFF
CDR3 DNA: TGTGCCAGCAGTTCAAGAACCTATGCCAGTGAGCAGTTCTTC

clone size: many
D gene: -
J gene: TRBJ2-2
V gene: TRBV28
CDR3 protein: CASKPSDLPGTLFF
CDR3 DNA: TGTGCCAGCAAACCCTCGGACCTACCGGGTACGCTGTTTTTT

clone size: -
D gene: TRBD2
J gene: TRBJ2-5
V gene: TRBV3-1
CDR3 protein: CVSSQDRPGAGGKETQYF
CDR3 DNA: TGTGTCAGCAGCCAAGATCGCCCTGGGGCGGGAGGTAAAGAGACCCAGTACTTC

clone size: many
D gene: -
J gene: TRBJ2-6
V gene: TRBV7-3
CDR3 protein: CASSYRQDPRLGANVLTF
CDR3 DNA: TGTGCCAGCAGCTACCGACAGGACCCCCGGCTGGGGGCCAACGTCCTGACTTTC

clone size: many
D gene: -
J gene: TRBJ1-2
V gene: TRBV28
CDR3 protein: CASSPRQVYGYTF
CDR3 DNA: TGTGCCAGCAGTCCCAGACAAGTTTATGGCTACACCTTC

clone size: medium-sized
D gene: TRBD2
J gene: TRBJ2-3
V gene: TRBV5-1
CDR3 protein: CASSLEVTSGASWYF
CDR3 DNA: TGCGCCAGCAGCTTGGAGGTGACTAGCGGGGCCAGTTGGTATTTT

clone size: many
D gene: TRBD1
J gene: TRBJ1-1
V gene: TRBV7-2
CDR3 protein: CASSLRDRGGTEAFF
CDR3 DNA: TGTGCCAGCAGCTTAAGGGACAGGGGAGGTACTGAAGCTTTCTTT

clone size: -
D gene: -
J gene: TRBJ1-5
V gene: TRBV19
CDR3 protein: CASSWRAGNQPQHF
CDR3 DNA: TGTGCCAGTAGTTGGAGGGCTGGCAATCAGCCCCAGCATTTT

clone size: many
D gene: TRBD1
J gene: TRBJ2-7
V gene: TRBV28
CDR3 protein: CASSLMDRTYEQYF
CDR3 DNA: TGTGCCAGCAGTTTAATGGACAGGACCTACGAGCAGTACTTC

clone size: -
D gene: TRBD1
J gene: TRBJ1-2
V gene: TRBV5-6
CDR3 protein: CASSWDWGQGDNYGYTF
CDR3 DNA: TGTGCCAGCAGCTGGGATTGGGGACAGGGGGATAACTATGGCTACACCTTC

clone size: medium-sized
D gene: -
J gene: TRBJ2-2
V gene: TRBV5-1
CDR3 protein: CASSTDANTGELFF
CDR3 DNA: TGCGCCAGCAGCACGGATGCGAACACCGGGGAGCTGTTTTTT

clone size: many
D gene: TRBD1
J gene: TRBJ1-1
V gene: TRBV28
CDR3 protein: CASSGGQGAVTEAFF
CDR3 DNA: TGTGCCAGCAGTGGGGGACAGGGGGCGGTCACTGAAGCTTTCTTT

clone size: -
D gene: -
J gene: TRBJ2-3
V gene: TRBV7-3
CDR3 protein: CASSGTPSTDTQYF
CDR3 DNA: TGTGCCAGCAGCGGGACACCGAGCACAGATACGCAGTATTTT

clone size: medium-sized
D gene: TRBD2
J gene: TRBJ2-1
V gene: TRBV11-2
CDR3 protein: CASSLSPGGNNEQFF
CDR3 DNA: TGTGCCAGCAGCTTATCTCCGGGAGGGAACAATGAGCAGTTCTTC

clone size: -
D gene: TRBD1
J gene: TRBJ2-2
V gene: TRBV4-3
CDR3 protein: CASSHAPAGTGSLGGELFF
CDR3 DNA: TGCGCCAGCAGCCACGCTCCGGCCGGGACAGGGAGCCTCGGCGGGGAGCTGTTTTTT

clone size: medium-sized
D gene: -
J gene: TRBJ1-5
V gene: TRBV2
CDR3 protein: CASSGGNQPQHF
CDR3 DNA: TGTGCCAGCAGTGGTGGTAATCAGCCCCAGCATTTT

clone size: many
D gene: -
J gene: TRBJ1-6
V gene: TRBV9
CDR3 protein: CASSANSPLHF
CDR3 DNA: TGTGCCAGCAGCGCCAATTCACCCCTCCACTTT

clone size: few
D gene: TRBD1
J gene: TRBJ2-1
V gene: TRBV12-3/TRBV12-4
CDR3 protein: CASFNKQGASNEQFF
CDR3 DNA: TGTGCCAGTTTTAACAAACAGGGGGCTTCGAATGAGCAGTTCTTC

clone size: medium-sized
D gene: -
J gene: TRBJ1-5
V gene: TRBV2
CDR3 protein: CASSDSGSQPQHF
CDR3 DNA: TGTGCCAGCAGCGATTCAGGGTCTCAGCCCCAGCATTTT

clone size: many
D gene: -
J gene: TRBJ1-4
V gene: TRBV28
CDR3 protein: CASSPGATNEKLFF
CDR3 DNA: TGTGCCAGCAGCCCAGGGGCAACTAATGAAAAACTGTTTTTT

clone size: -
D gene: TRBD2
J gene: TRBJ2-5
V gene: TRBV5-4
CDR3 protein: CASSPGLNQETQYF
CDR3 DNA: TGTGCCAGCAGCCCGGGACTAAACCAAGAGACCCAGTACTTC

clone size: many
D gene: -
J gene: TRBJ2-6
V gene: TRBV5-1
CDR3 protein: CASSGSAGQRANVLTF
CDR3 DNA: TGCGCCAGCAGCGGATCAGCGGGACAACGGGCCAACGTCCTGACTTTC

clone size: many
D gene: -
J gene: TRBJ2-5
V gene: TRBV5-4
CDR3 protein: CASSSDRQGTQYF
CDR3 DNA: TGTGCCAGCAGCTCTGACAGGCAAGGGACCCAGTACTTC

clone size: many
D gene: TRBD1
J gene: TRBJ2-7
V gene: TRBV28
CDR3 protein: CASSLLTGRSVSYEQYF
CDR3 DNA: TGTGCCAGCAGTTTATTGACAGGGAGATCCGTTTCCTACGAGCAGTACTTC

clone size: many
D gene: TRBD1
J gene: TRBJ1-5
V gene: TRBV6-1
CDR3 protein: CASSTIGQGPNQPQHF
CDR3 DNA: TGTGCCAGCAGTACCATCGGACAGGGCCCTAATCAGCCCCAGCATTTT

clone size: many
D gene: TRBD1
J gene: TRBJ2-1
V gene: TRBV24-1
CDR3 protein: CATSDSQIRTGKQFF
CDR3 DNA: TGTGCCACCAGTGATTCACAAATAAGGACAGGGAAGCAGTTCTTC

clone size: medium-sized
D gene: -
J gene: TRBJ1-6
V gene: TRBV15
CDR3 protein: CATSRTAGNSPLHF
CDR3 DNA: TGTGCCACCAGCAGGACAGCAGGGAATTCACCCCTCCACTTT

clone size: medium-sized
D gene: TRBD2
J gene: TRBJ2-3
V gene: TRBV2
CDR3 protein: CASSKGTSGSRADTQYF
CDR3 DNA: TGTGCCAGCAGTAAAGGGACTAGCGGGAGTAGAGCAGATACGCAGTATTTT

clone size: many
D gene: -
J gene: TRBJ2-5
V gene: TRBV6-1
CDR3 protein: CASARGNGGETQYF
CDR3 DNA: TGTGCCAGCGCTCGGGGAAATGGGGGAGAGACCCAGTACTTC

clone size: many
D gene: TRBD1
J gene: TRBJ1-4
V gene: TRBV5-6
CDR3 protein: CASSYTGGVEKLFF
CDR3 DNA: TGTGCCAGCAGCTATACAGGGGGCGTTGAAAAACTGTTTTTT

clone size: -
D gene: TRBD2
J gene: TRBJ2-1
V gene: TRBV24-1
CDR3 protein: CATSGLGLAGPSYNEQFF
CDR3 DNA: TGTGCCACCAGTGGACTCGGACTAGCGGGACCTTCCTACAATGAGCAGTTCTTC

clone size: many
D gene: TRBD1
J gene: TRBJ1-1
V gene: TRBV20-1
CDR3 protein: CSAADRRYTEAFF
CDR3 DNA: TGCAGTGCCGCGGACAGGCGGTACACTGAAGCTTTCTTT

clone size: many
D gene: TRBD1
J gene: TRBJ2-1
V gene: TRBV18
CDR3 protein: CASSRQGAGYLHEQFF
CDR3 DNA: TGTGCCAGCTCGAGACAGGGGGCGGGGTACCTCCATGAGCAGTTCTTC

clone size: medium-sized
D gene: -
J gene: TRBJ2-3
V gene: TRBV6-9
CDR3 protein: CASSFQGHASDTQYF
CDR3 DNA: TGTGCCAGCAGCTTCCAGGGACATGCGTCAGATACGCAGTATTTT

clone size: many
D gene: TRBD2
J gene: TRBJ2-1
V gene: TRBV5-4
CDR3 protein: CASSNQLAGVGNEQFF
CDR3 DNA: TGTGCCAGCAGCAACCAACTAGCGGGAGTGGGAAATGAGCAGTTCTTC

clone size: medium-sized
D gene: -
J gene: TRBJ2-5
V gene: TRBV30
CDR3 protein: CAWSKGRIETQYF
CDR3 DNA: TGTGCCTGGAGTAAGGGGAGGATAGAGACCCAGTACTTC

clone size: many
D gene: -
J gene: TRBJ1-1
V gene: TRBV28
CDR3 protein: CASSVPKAEAFF
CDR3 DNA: TGTGCCAGCAGTGTTCCAAAGGCTGAAGCTTTCTTT

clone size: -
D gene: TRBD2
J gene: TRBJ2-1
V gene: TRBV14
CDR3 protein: CASSQGALAGYSYNEQF
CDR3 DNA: TGTGCCAGCAGCCAAGGGGCACTAGCGGGATACTCATACAATGAGCAGTTC

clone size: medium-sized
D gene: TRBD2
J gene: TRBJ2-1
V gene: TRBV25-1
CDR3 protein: CASSDPSGRAGVDEQFF
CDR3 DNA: TGTGCCAGCAGTGATCCTAGCGGGAGGGCGGGTGTCGATGAGCAGTTCTTC

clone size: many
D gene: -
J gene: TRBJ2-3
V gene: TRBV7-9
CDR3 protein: CASSSVGARDTQYF
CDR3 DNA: TGTGCCAGCAGCTCCGTGGGCGCTCGGGATACGCAGTATTTT

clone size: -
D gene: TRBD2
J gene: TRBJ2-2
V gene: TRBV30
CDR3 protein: CAWITGGAMNTGELFF
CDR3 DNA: TGTGCATGGATTACCGGGGGGGCGATGAACACCGGGGAGCTGTTTTTT

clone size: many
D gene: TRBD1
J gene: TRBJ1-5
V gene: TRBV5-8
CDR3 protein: CASSLGQGGWSNQPQHF
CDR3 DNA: TGTGCCAGCAGCTTGGGACAGGGGGGCTGGAGCAATCAGCCCCAGCATTTT

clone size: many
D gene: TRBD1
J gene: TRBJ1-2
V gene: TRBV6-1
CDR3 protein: CASIRDREGNYGYTF
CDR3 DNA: TGTGCCAGCATTCGCGACAGGGAGGGGAACTATGGCTACACCTTC